This record looks at one T cell receptor beta chain sequence and its context. The assay was immunoSEQ multiplex PCR, and TCRdb's table has in-frame clones only and misses some. The sample includes 250,000 or so clones, about nine tenths seen only once; the top ten take 0.94%. The data belong to a study of blood T cell repertoires in COVID-19. Study-level background: Acute and convalescent COVID-19 samples came from the United States, Italy and Spain. In each case, the material was cDNA or gDNA derived from T cells, B-cell-depleted T cells, or PBMCs.

Sequencing was carried out using peripheral blood. This TCR derives from a woman between 35 and 50 years old who had recovered from COVID-19.

The CDR3 sequence: CASSTAGTNKNIQYF. For the CDR3, the DNA is TGTGCCAGTAGTACCGCCGGGACAAACAAAAACATTCAGTACTTC. J is TRBJ2-4 and V is TRBV19; tentative D call: TRBD1 (6 bases). Germline V gene data show CDR1 as LNHDA and CDR2 as SQIVND (reference sequence). CDR3 length: 15 amino acids. Between the trimmed V and J ends, which lost 4 bases and 3 bases, there was a span of 13 bases.